This T cell receptor (beta chain) was identified in a study of shared clonotypes between healthy human individuals. Study-level points and caveats: Generation probabilities were higher for clonotypes shared across all four sorted-subset donors than for unshared ones.

A word on this clone: Its antigen is still unknown. A read error may produce the germline difference seen at one junction end.

The germline V gene has CDR1 SGHAT and CDR2 FQNNGV. The CDR3 is 15 amino acids. Generated by immunoSEQ multiplex PCR, the TCRdb table keeps only in-frame clones and is missing some. The table lists 2 million to 2.5 million clones, around 95% of them singletons. The V and J genes are TRBV11-2 and TRBJ2-5; D unresolved. This clonotype originated in a man younger than 30 in good health. The sequencing sample was made of naive CD4+ T cells sorted from blood. The subset: CD45RA+ positively selected. The DNA of the CDR3 is TGTGTCAGCAGCTTACTCGGACCGGAGCAAGAGACCCAGTACTTC. This encodes CVSSLLGPEQETQYF.